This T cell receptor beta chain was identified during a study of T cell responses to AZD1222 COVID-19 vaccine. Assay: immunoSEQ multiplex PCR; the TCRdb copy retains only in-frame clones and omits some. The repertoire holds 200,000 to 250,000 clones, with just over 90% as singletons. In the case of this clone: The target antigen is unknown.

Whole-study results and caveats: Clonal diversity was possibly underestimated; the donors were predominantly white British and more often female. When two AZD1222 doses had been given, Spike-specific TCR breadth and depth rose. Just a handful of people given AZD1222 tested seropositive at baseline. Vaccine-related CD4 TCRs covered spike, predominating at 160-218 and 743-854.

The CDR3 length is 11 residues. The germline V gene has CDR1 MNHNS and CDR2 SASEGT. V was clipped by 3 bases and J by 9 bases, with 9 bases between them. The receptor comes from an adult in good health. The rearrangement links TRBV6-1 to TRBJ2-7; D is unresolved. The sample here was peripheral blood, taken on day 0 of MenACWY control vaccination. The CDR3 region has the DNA TGTGCCAGCAGTGACGCAGTTGGGCAGTACTTC. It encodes CASSDAVGQYF.